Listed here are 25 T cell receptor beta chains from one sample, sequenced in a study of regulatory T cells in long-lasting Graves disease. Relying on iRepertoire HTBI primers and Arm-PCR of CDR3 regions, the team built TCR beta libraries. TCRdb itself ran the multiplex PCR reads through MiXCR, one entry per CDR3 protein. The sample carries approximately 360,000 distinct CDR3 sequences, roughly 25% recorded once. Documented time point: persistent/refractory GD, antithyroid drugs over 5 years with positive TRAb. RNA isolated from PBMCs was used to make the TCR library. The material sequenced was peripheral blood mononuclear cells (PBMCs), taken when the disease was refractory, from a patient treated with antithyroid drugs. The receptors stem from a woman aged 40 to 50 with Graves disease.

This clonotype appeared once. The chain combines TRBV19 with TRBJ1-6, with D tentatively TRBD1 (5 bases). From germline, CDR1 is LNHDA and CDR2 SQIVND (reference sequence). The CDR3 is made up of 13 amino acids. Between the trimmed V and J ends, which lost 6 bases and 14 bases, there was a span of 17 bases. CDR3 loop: CASSSGAYGTLHF. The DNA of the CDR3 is TGTGCCAGTAGCTCCGGGGCTTATGGGACCCTCCACTTT.

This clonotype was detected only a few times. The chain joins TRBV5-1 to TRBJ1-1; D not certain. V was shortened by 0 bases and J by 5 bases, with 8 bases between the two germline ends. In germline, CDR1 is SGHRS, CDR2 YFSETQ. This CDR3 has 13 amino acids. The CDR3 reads CASSLGDGTEAFF. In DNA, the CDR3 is TGCGCCAGCAGCTTGGGGGATGGGACTGAAGCTTTCTTT.

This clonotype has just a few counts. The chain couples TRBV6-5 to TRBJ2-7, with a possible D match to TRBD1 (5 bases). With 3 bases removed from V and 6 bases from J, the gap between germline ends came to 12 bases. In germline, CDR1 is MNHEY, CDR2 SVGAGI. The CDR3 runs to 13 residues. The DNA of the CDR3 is TGTGCCAGCAGTTATTGGACATCTCGCGAGCAGTACTTC. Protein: CASSYWTSREQYF.

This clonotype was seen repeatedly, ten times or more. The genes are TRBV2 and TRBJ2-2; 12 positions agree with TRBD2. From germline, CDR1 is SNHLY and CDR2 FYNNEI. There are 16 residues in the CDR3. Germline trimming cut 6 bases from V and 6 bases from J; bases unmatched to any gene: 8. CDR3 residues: CASSSRLAGAAGELFF. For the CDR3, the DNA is TGTGCCAGCAGCTCCAGACTAGCGGGAGCGGCCGGGGAGCTGTTTTTT. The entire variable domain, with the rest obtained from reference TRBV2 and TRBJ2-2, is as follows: EPEVTQTPSHQVTQMGQEVILRCVPISNHLYFYWYRQILGQKVEFLVSFYNNEISEKSEIFDDQFSVERPDGSNFTLKIRSTKLEDSAMYFCASSSRLAGAAGELFFGEGSRLTVL.

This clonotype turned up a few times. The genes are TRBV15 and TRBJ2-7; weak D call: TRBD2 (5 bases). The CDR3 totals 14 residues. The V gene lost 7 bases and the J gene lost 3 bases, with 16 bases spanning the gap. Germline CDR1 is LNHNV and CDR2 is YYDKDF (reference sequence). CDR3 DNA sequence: TGTGCCACCACCTCGGGAAGCGGTGGCTACGAGCAGTACTTC. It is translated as CATTSGSGGYEQYF.

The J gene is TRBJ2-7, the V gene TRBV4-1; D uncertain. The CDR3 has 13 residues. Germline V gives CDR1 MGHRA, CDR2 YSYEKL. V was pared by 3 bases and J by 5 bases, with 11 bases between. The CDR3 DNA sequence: TGCGCCAGCAGCCAGATGGGTATCAACGAGCAGTACTTC. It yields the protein CASSQMGINEQYF.

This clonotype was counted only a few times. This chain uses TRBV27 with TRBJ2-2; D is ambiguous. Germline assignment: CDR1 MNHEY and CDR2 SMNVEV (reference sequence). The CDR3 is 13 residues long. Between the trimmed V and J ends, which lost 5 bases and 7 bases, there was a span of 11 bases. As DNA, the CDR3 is TGTGCCAGCAGTCTAGGGCGGATCGGGGAGCTGTTTTTT. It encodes CASSLGRIGELFF.

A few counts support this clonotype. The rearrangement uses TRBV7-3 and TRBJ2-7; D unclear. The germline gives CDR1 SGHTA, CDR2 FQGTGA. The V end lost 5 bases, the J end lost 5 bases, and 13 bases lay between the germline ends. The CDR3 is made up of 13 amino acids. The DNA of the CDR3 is TGTGCCAGCAGCACCACCTACTATGACGAGCAGTACTTC. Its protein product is CASSTTYYDEQYF.

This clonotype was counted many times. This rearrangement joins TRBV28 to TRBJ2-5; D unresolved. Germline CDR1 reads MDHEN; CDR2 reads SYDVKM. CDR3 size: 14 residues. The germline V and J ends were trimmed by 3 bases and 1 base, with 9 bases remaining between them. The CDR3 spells CASSFEVPQETQYF. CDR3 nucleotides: TGTGCCAGCAGTTTTGAGGTGCCCCAAGAGACCCAGTACTTC. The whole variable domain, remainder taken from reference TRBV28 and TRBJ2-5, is DVKVTQSSRYLVKRTGEKVFLECVQDMDHENMFWYRQDPGLGLRLIYFSYDVKMKEKGDIPEGYSVSREKKERFSLILESASTNQTSMYLCASSFEVPQETQYFGPGTRLLVL.

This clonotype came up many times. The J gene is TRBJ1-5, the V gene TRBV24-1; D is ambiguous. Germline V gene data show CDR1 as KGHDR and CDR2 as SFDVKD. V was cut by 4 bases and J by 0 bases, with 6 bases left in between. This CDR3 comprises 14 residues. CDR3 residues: CATSELDSNQPQHF. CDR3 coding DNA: TGTGCCACCAGTGAGTTAGATAGCAATCAGCCCCAGCATTTT.

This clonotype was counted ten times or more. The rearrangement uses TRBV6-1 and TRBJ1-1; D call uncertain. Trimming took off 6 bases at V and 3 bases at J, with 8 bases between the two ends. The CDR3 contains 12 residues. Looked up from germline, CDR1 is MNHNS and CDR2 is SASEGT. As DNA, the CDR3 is TGTGCCAGCAGACCAACTTACACTGAAGCTTTCTTT. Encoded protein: CASRPTYTEAFF.

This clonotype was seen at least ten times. CDR3 DNA sequence: TGTGCCAGCAGTTACCCACCGGGACAGAATGAAAAACTGTTTTTT. As protein: CASSYPPGQNEKLFF. The rearrangement joins TRBV6-2 or TRBV6-3 to TRBJ1-4; 7 bases agree with TRBD1. The V gene end was trimmed by 2 bases and the J gene end by 5 bases; junction bases not matched to a gene: 5. Germline V CDR1 and CDR2: MNHEY, SVGEGT. The CDR3 length is 15 residues.

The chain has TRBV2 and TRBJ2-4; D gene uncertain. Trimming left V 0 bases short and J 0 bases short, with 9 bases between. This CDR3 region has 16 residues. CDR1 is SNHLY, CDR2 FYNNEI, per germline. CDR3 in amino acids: CASSEAPRLAKNIQYF. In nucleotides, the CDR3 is TGTGCCAGCAGTGAAGCTCCACGGCTAGCCAAAAACATTCAGTACTTC.

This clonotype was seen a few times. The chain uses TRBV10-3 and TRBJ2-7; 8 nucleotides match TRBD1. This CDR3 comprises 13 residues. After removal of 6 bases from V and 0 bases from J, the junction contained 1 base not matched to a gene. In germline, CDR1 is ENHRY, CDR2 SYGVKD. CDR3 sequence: CAIRTGGSYEQYF. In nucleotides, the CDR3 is TGTGCCATCAGAACAGGGGGCTCCTACGAGCAGTACTTC.

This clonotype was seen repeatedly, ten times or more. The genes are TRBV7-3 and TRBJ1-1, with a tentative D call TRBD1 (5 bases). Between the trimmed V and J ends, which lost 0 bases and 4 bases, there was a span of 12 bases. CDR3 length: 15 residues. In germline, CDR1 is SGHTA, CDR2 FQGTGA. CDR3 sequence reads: CASSLTSGGGTEAFF. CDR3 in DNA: TGTGCCAGCAGCTTAACATCTGGTGGGGGCACTGAAGCTTTCTTT.

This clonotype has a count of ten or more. This CDR3 reads CASSFQPLRLDLSYEQYF. As DNA, the CDR3 is TGTGCCAGCAGTTTCCAGCCTCTTCGGCTAGACCTCTCCTACGAGCAGTACTTC. The chain uses TRBV28 and TRBJ2-7; D is uncertain. The V end lost 3 bases, the J end lost 0 bases, and 21 bases lay between the germline ends. Germline V gives CDR1 MDHEN, CDR2 SYDVKM. The CDR3 is made up of 18 amino acids.

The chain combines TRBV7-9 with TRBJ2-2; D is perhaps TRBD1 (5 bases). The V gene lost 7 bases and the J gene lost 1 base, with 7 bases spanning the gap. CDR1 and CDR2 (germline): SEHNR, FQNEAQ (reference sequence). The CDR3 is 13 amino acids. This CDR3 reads CASNDRNTGELFF. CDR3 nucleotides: TGTGCCAGCAACGACAGGAACACCGGGGAGCTGTTTTTT. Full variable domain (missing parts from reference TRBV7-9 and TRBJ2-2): DTGVSQNPRHKITKRGQNVTFRCDPISEHNRLYWYRQTLGQGPEFLTYFQNEAQLEKSRLLSDRFSAERPKGSFSTLEIQRTEQGDSAMYLCASNDRNTGELFFGEGSRLTVL.

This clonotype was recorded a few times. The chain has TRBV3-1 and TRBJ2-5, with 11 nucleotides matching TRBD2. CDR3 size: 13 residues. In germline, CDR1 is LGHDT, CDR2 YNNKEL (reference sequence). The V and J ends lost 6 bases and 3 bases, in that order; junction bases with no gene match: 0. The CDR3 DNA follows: TGTGCCAGCAGACTAGCGGGAGAAGAGACCCAGTACTTC. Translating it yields CASRLAGEETQYF.

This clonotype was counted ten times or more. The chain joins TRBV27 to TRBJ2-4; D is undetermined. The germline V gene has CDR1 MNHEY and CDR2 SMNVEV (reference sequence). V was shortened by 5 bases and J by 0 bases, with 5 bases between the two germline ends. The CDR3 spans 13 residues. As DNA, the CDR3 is TGTGCCAGCAGTAAGCTAGCCAAAAACATTCAGTACTTC. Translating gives CASSKLAKNIQYF.

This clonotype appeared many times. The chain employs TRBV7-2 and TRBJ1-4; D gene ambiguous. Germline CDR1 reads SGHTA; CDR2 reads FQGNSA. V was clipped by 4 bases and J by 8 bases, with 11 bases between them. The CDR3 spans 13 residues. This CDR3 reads CASSSPFAEKLFF. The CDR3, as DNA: TGTGCCAGCAGCTCCCCCTTTGCCGAAAAACTGTTTTTT. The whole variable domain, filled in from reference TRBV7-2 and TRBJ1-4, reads GAGVSQSPSNKVTEKGKDVELRCDPISGHTALYWYRQSLGQGLEFLIYFQGNSAPDKSGLPSDRFSAERTGGSVSTLTIQRTQQEDSAVYLCASSSPFAEKLFFGSGTQLSVL.

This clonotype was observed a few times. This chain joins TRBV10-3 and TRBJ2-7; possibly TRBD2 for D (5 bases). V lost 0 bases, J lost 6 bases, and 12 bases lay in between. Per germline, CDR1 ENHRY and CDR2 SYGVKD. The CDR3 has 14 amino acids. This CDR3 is CAISESLAGVEQYF. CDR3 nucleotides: TGTGCCATCAGTGAGTCGCTGGCCGGGGTCGAGCAGTACTTC.

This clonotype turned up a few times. The CDR3 region has the DNA TGCAGCGTTGAAGATGGCAGGGGGCGCGGCACTGAAGCTTTCTTT. Amino acids: CSVEDGRGRGTEAFF. The V and J genes are TRBV29-1 and TRBJ1-1; TRBD1 matches at 8 bases. After removal of 0 bases from V and 4 bases from J, the junction contained 7 bases not matched to a gene. Germline V gene lookup returns CDR1 SQVTM and CDR2 ANQGSEA. The CDR3 runs to 15 residues.

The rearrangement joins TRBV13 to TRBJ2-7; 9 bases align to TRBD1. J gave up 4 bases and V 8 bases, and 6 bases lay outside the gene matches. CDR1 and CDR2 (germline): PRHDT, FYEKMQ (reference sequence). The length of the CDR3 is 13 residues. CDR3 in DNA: TGTGCCAGCGACCGGACAGGGGAGTACGAGCAGTACTTC. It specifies CASDRTGEYEQYF. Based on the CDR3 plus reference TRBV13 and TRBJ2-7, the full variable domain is AAGVIQSPRHLIKEKRETATLKCYPIPRHDTVYWYQQGPGQDPQFLISFYEKMQSDKGSIPDRFSAQQFSDYHSELNMSSLELGDSALYFCASDRTGEYEQYFGPGTRLTVT.

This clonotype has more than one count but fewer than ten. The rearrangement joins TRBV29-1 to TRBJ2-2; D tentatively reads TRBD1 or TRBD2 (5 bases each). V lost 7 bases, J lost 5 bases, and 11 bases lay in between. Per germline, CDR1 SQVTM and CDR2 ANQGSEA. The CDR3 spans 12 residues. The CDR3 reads CSAGTWTGELFF. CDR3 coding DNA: TGCAGCGCAGGGACGTGGACCGGGGAGCTGTTTTTT.

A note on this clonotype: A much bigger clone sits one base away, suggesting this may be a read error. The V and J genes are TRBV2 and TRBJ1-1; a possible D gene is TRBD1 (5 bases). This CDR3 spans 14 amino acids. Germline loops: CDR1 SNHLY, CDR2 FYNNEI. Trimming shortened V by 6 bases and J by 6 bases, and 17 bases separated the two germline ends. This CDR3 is CASRQTETNAEAFF. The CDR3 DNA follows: TGTGCCAGCAGGCAGACAGAAACTAACGCTGAAGCTTTCTTT.